This is a list of T cell receptor beta chains from one sample in a study of regulatory T cells in long-lasting Graves disease. TCRdb reprocessed the multiplex PCR reads with MiXCR, giving one entry per CDR3 protein. Of some 600,000 distinct CDR3 sequences in the sample, about 16% were seen once. This same sample was also taken into another study, of T cells in Graves' hyperthyroidism and ophthalmopathy.

Here the sequenced sample was peripheral blood mononuclear cells (PBMCs), taken at new diagnosis, from a patient treated with antithyroid drugs. The origin of the receptors is a man between 18 and 29 years old with Graves disease. Both conserved end residues are part of each CDR3. A D gene is named only where the DNA matches it firmly. The listing skips clone size in some rows; elsewhere it reads once, few, many or a size class.

V gene	D gene	J gene	clone size	CDR3 protein	CDR3 DNA
TRBV10-3	TRBD2	TRBJ2-5	once	CAITSRGGTQYF	TGTGCCATCACCAGCCGCGGGGGGACCCAGTACTTC
TRBV30	-	TRBJ2-3	once	CAWSAGQRGTDTQYF	TGTGCCTGGAGTGCTGGGCAGCGCGGCACAGATACGCAGTATTTT
TRBV2	-	TRBJ2-5	-	CASSEVGQWETQYF	TGTGCCAGCAGTGAAGTGGGGCAGTGGGAGACCCAGTACTTC
TRBV12-3/TRBV12-4	-	TRBJ2-2	few	CASSLTLNTGELFF	TGTGCCAGCAGTTTAACTCTCAACACCGGGGAGCTGTTTTTT
TRBV12-3/TRBV12-4	-	TRBJ2-4	many	CASSLRVIQYF	TGTGCCAGCAGTTTACGGGTCATTCAGTACTTC
TRBV5-6	-	TRBJ1-6	few	CASSFGTGQYSPLHF	TGTGCCAGCAGCTTTGGGACGGGCCAGTATTCACCCCTCCACTTT
TRBV19	TRBD2	TRBJ2-3	few	CASKQDREGNTQYF	TGTGCCAGTAAACAGGATCGGGAGGGGAATACGCAGTATTTT
TRBV6-1	TRBD2	TRBJ2-5	many	CASSSGTMYQETQYF	TGTGCCAGCAGCTCCGGGACTATGTACCAAGAGACCCAGTACTTC
TRBV30	TRBD2	TRBJ2-3	many	CAWRMAEVSGRTDTQYF	TGTGCCTGGAGGATGGCTGAAGTTAGCGGGCGCACAGATACGCAGTATTTT
TRBV3-1	-	TRBJ2-7	many	CASSEAGPRSYEQYF	TGTGCCAGCAGCGAAGCAGGGCCACGCTCCTACGAGCAGTACTTC
TRBV20-1	-	TRBJ1-1	-	CSARDVENTEAFF	TGCAGTGCTAGAGACGTAGAGAACACTGAAGCTTTCTTT
TRBV7-9	-	TRBJ2-1	many	CASAEGSYNEQFF	TGTGCCAGCGCGGAAGGCTCCTACAATGAGCAGTTCTTC
TRBV2	-	TRBJ2-7	few	CASGEGAVYEQYF	TGTGCCAGCGGTGAAGGGGCCGTCTACGAGCAGTACTTC
TRBV20-1	TRBD1	TRBJ2-7	many	CSARTGGSSYEQYF	TGCAGTGCGCGGACAGGGGGCAGCTCCTACGAGCAGTACTTC
TRBV12-3/TRBV12-4	-	TRBJ1-1	many	CASRQGGFGVTEAFF	TGTGCCAGCAGGCAAGGGGGGTTCGGGGTCACTGAAGCTTTCTTT
TRBV5-6	TRBD2	TRBJ2-1	-	CASSLALSGNDYNEQFF	TGTGCCAGCAGCTTGGCCCTTAGCGGGAACGACTACAATGAGCAGTTCTTC
TRBV20-1	-	TRBJ1-2	-	CSARDRRTGVYGYTF	TGCAGTGCTAGAGATCGAAGGACGGGAGTATATGGCTACACCTTC
TRBV30	TRBD1	TRBJ2-7	many	CAWNTGTGGPYEQYF	TGTGCCTGGAATACCGGGACAGGGGGGCCCTACGAGCAGTACTTC
TRBV12-5	-	TRBJ2-5	many	CASGLPAKETQYF	TGTGCTAGTGGTCTCCCCGCGAAAGAGACCCAGTACTTC
TRBV5-1	TRBD1	TRBJ2-7	-	CASSLAGTGVREQYF	TGCGCCAGCAGCTTGGCTGGGACAGGGGTTCGCGAGCAGTACTTC
TRBV7-8	TRBD2	TRBJ2-1	many	CASSLVPTSGSLYNEQFF	TGTGCCAGCAGCTTAGTTCCGACTAGCGGGAGTCTCTACAATGAGCAGTTCTTC
TRBV18	-	TRBJ1-1	many	CASSPIGVDTEAFF	TGTGCCAGCTCACCAATCGGAGTCGACACTGAAGCTTTCTTT
TRBV27	TRBD2	TRBJ2-7	many	CASSGASGTTTYEQYF	TGTGCCAGCAGTGGGGCTAGCGGGACTACCACCTACGAGCAGTACTTC
TRBV20-1	-	TRBJ1-4	few	CSASSDTSKLFF	TGCAGTGCTAGTTCCGACACGTCAAAACTGTTTTTT
TRBV6-5	-	TRBJ2-3	-	CASSWTPGDTQYF	TGTGCCAGCAGTTGGACCCCGGGGGATACGCAGTATTTT
TRBV27	-	TRBJ2-3	many	CASSTHPGTPDTQYF	TGTGCCAGCAGTACACACCCCGGGACACCAGATACGCAGTATTTT
TRBV11-2	-	TRBJ1-3	-	CASSLDRASGGNTIYF	TGTGCCAGCAGCTTAGACAGGGCCTCTGGTGGAAACACCATATATTTT
TRBV29-1	-	TRBJ2-7	few	CSVVVTSYEQYF	TGCAGCGTTGTGGTGACTAGCTACGAGCAGTACTTC
TRBV27	-	TRBJ1-5	-	CASSIKGVSGNQPQHF	TGTGCCAGCAGTATTAAGGGGGTGAGCGGCAATCAGCCCCAGCATTTT
TRBV20-1	TRBD1	TRBJ2-7	many	CSASDLTGIAYEQYF	TGCAGTGCTAGTGACCTGACAGGGATCGCCTACGAGCAGTACTTC
TRBV29-1	TRBD1	TRBJ1-1	many	CSATGVGNTEAFF	TGCAGCGCCACAGGGGTTGGGAACACTGAAGCTTTCTTT
TRBV12-3/TRBV12-4	TRBD2	TRBJ2-2	once	CASSGDGTSDSGTGELFF	TGTGCCAGCAGTGGGGACGGGACTAGCGACTCGGGGACCGGGGAGCTGTTTTTT
TRBV3-1	-	TRBJ2-7	many	CASGHVDEQYF	TGTGCCAGCGGGCACGTCGACGAGCAGTACTTC
TRBV12-3/TRBV12-4	-	TRBJ2-1	many	CASTDIAAEEQFF	TGTGCCAGCACCGATATAGCGGCTGAGGAGCAGTTCTTC
TRBV5-1	TRBD1	TRBJ2-1	few	CASSLWTGQGDEQFF	TGCGCCAGCAGCCTATGGACAGGACAGGGCGATGAGCAGTTCTTC
TRBV3-1	TRBD1	TRBJ1-1	many	CASSHPTGDTEAFF	TGTGCCAGCAGCCACCCAACAGGGGACACTGAAGCTTTCTTT
TRBV28	-	TRBJ1-5	many	CASSTREGPVAQHF	TGTGCCAGCAGTACCCGGGAGGGCCCCGTAGCCCAGCATTTT
TRBV20-1	-	TRBJ2-7	many	CSARDQGSTYEQYF	TGCAGTGCTAGAGATCAGGGTTCGACCTACGAGCAGTACTTC
TRBV5-1	TRBD1	TRBJ2-1	few	CASSLGWDSSYNEQFF	TGCGCCAGCAGCTTGGGGTGGGACAGCTCCTACAATGAGCAGTTCTTC